This TCR beta chain was identified in a study of blood T cell repertoires in COVID-19. Study details: Samples came from the United States, Italy and Spain, spanning acute and convalescent COVID-19.

The CDR3 consists of 13 residues. Germline V gene data show CDR1 as LNHNV and CDR2 as YYDKDF (reference sequence). Trimming stripped 5 bases from V and 5 bases from J, with 10 bases between. Clones were sequenced by immunoSEQ multiplex PCR, and TCRdb holds only the in-frame ones, with some missing. The repertoire has under 200,000 clones, roughly 87% of them found once; the top ten carry around 7%. Researchers sorted participants into cohorts using their self-reported clinical history. This clonotype was obtained from a woman between 50 and 59 years old who had recovered from COVID-19. This chain joins TRBV15 and TRBJ1-5; D is possibly TRBD1 (6 bases). Input material: PBMCs or T cells enriched from blood (not recorded which). This CDR3 reads CATSDAGDQPQHF. The CDR3 nucleotides are TGTGCCACCAGCGATGCAGGGGATCAGCCCCAGCATTTT.